This paragraph covers one T cell receptor beta chain sequence. Its antigen is still unknown. The V and J ends lost 0 bases and 0 bases respectively, with 2 bases between them. The CDR3 has 13 amino acids. Germline V lookup: CDR1 MNHEY, CDR2 SVGAGI. Assay: immunoSEQ multiplex PCR; the TCRdb copy retains only in-frame clones and omits some. The profile shows about 400,000 clones, about 88% of them singletons. This sample is part of a study of Ad26.COV2.S vaccination and SARS-CoV-2 variants. Regarding treatment: 15 to 20 received Ad26.COV2.S at low or high dose, single or two shots; roughly five received placebo; per-sample allocation not given. Sampling was performed 63 days after the first vaccine or placebo injection. General study results and limits: Non-spike TCR breadth was similar in vaccine and placebo recipients. The TCR-based breadth and depth measures might underestimate overall T cell responses.

The sequenced sample was peripheral blood, obtained in a trial of Ad26.COV2.S vaccine versus placebo. The rearrangement links TRBV6-5 to TRBJ1-1; D gene unclear. The receptor comes from a person aged 18-60 years who received the Ad26.COV2.S COVID-19 vaccine or a placebo. The CDR3 here is CASSYSVNTEAFF. CDR3 coding DNA: TGTGCCAGCAGTTACTCGGTGAACACTGAAGCTTTCTTT.